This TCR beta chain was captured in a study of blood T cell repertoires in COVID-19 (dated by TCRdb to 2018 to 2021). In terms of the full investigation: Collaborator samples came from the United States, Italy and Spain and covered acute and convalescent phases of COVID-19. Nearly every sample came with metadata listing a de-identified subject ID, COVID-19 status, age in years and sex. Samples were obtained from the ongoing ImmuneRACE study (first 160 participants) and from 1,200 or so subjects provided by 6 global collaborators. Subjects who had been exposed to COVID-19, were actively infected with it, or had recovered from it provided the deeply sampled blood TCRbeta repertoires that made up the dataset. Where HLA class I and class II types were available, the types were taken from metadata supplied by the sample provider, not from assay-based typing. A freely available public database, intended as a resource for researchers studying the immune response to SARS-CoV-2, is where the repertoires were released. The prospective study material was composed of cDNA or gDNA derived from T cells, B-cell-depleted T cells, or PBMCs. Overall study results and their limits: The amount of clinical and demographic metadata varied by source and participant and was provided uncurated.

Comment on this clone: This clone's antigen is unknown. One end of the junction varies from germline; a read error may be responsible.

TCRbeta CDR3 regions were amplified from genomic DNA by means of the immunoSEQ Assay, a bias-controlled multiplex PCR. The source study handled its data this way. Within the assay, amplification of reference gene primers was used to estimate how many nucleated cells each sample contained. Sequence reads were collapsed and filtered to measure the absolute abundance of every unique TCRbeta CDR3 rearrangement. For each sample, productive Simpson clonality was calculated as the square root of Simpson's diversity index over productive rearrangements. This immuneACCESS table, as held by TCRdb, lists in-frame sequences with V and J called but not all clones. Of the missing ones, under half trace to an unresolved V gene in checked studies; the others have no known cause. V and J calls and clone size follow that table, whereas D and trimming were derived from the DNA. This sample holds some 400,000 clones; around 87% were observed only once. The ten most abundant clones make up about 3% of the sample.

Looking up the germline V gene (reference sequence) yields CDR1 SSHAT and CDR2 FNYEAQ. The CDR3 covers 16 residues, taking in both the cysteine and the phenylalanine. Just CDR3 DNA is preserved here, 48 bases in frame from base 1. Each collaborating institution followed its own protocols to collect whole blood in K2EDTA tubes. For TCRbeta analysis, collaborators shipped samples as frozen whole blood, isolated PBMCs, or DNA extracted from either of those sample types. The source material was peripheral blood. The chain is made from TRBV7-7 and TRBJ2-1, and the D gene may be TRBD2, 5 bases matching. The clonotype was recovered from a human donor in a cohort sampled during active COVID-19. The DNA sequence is TGTGCTAGCAGCTTAGAGAGCGGACTCTCCTACAATGAGCAGTTCTTC. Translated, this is CASSLESGLSYNEQFF.